One sample yielded the 27 T cell receptor beta chains listed below, sequenced in a study of blood T cell repertoires in COVID-19. Only in-frame clones appear in the TCRdb table, and some are missing; sequencing was by immunoSEQ multiplex PCR. This table holds 240,000 or so clones, more than 75% found once. Input material: peripheral blood. Source of these receptors: a woman aged 70 to 79 with active or convalescent COVID-19.

The chain links TRBV29-1 to TRBJ2-3, with D uncertain. The V end lost 5 bases, the J end lost 1 base, and 7 bases lay between the germline ends. Germline V CDR1 and CDR2: SQVTM, ANQGSEA. The CDR3 contains 12 residues. CDR3 sequence: CSVLEGTDTQYF. DNA for the CDR3: TGCAGCGTTCTAGAGGGCACAGATACGCAGTATTTT.

The chain carries TRBV6-4 and TRBJ1-5; D gene ambiguous. This CDR3 contains 11 residues. The germline V and J ends were trimmed by 2 bases and 15 bases, with 11 bases remaining between them. CDR1 and CDR2 from the germline V gene are MRHNA and SNTAGT. DNA of the CDR3: TGTGCCAGCAGTGACCCCCCCCCTCGGCATTTT. Its protein product is CASSDPPPRHF.

The V call is TRBV11-2, the J call TRBJ1-6, with D perhaps TRBD1 (6 bases). CDR1 and CDR2 from the germline V gene are SGHAT and FQNNGV. The V and J ends lost 3 bases and 7 bases respectively, with 10 bases between them. This CDR3 is built from 14 residues. CDR3 DNA sequence: TGTGCCAGCAGCTTCCGGACAGAGAATTCACCCCTCCACTTT. This encodes CASSFRTENSPLHF.

The rearrangement uses TRBV10-3 and TRBJ2-7, with 7 bases lining up with TRBD1. The CDR3 is 16 amino acids. Germline CDR1 reads ENHRY; CDR2 reads SYGVKD. V shed 10 bases, J shed 2 bases, and the junction held 17 bases outside the gene matches. This CDR3 is CATGKSLGQLTYEQYF. The CDR3 region has the DNA TGTGCCACCGGTAAGAGCTTGGGACAGTTAACCTACGAGCAGTACTTC.

As for this clone: Additional DNA sequences in this sample encode the identical CDR3. V usage is TRBV18 and J usage is TRBJ1-1; possibly TRBD1 for D (5 bases). The V gene lost 6 bases and the J gene lost 0 bases, with 11 bases spanning the gap. The CDR3 is made up of 14 amino acids. Germline values: CDR1 KGHSH, CDR2 LQKENI. DNA for the CDR3: TGTGCCAGCTCGCCTGACAGCTTGAACACTGAAGCTTTCTTT. Amino acid sequence: CASSPDSLNTEAFF.

The CDR3 protein is CASNLQGSQPQHF. DNA of the CDR3: TGTGCCAGCAACCTACAGGGGAGTCAGCCCCAGCATTTT. V gene TRBV12-3 or TRBV12-4 combines with J gene TRBJ1-5; TRBD1 aligns across 7 bases. The CDR3 has 13 amino acids. The V and J ends lost 7 bases and 6 bases, in that order; junction bases with no gene match: 6.

This clone was seen a few times. The chain is built from TRBV24-1 and TRBJ1-2, with D uncertain. Germline CDR1 reads KGHDR; CDR2 reads SFDVKD. The CDR3 consists of 12 residues. With 5 bases removed from V and 6 bases from J, the gap between germline ends came to 9 bases. The DNA of the CDR3 is TGTGCCACCAGTGGGCGCGGGCATGGCTACACCTTC. This sequence encodes CATSGRGHGYTF.

CDR3 protein: CASSYSQGGRSPLHF. CDR3 bases: TGTGCCAGCAGTTACTCACAGGGGGGTAGATCACCCCTCCACTTT. The V and J genes are TRBV6-5 and TRBJ1-6; 8 bases map to TRBD1. This CDR3 is built from 15 residues. Germline lookup yields CDR1 MNHEY and CDR2 SVGAGI. The V segment lost 0 bases and the J segment 10 bases; nucleotides outside the gene matches: 5.

The chain carries TRBV19 and TRBJ2-2; 8 bases are a match to TRBD2. Germline CDR1 and CDR2: LNHDA and SQIVND (reference sequence). The CDR3 consists of 14 residues. With V trimmed by 4 bases and J by 7 bases, 5 bases remained unmatched. The CDR3 bases are TGTGCCAGTAGTACGGCCGGGAGGGGCGGGGAGCTGTTTTTT. Translating it yields CASSTAGRGGELFF.

The chain combines TRBV7-3 with TRBJ1-6; D may be TRBD1 (5 bases). The CDR3 spans 14 residues. In germline, CDR1 is SGHTA, CDR2 FQGTGA. Trimming pared 1 base from V and 11 bases from J, leaving 12 bases between. The CDR3 DNA sequence: TGTGCCAGCAGCTTAAACCAGGGCGGGACACCCCTCCACTTT. Protein: CASSLNQGGTPLHF. The variable domain in full, with the rest retrieved from reference TRBV7-3 and TRBJ1-6, is GAGVSQTPSNKVTEKGKYVELRCDPISGHTALYWYRQSLGQGPEFLIYFQGTGAADDSGLPNDRFFAVRPEGSVSTLKIQRTERGDSAVYLCASSLNQGGTPLHFGNGTRLTVT.

The chain uses TRBV7-2 and TRBJ1-5; D not resolved. The CDR3 sequence is 15 residues long. V was clipped by 5 bases and J by 5 bases, with 16 bases between them. Germline V CDR1 and CDR2: SGHTA, FQGNSA. The CDR3 here is CASSVREGGYQPQHF. The DNA for the CDR3 is TGTGCCAGCAGCGTACGGGAGGGTGGATATCAGCCCCAGCATTTT.

This clone was recorded only once. The CDR3 protein is CASSYSIRGLEQYF. CDR3 DNA sequence: TGTGCCAGCAGTTACTCTATTCGGGGACTCGAGCAGTACTTC. The chain joins TRBV6-2 or TRBV6-3 to TRBJ2-7; D may be TRBD2 (6 bases). CDR1 MNHEY and CDR2 SVGEGT come from the germline V gene. This CDR3 is built from 14 residues. Trimming removed 0 bases at V and 6 bases at J, with 12 bases between.

This sequence joins TRBV27 and TRBJ2-5; 7 bases match TRBD1. This CDR3 is built from 14 residues. The V gene's germline CDR1 is MNHEY and CDR2 SMNVEV (reference sequence). The J segment lost 4 bases and the V segment lost 2 bases, leaving 4 bases of the junction unmatched. The CDR3 reads CASSLTNRGETQYF. DNA for the CDR3: TGTGCCAGCAGTTTAACTAACAGGGGAGAGACCCAGTACTTC.

This chain uses TRBV4-3 with TRBJ2-7, with 8 bases matching TRBD2. Germline trimming cut 4 bases from V and 6 bases from J; bases unmatched to any gene: 2. The germline gives CDR1 LGHNA, CDR2 YSLEER. The CDR3 is 12 amino acids. The DNA of the CDR3 is TGCGCCAGCAGCCCGGGGGGGATCGAGCAGTACTTC. It is translated as CASSPGGIEQYF.

The J gene is TRBJ2-1, the V gene TRBV10-3; D unclear. CDR1 and CDR2 from the germline V gene are ENHRY and SYGVKD. The CDR3 loop spans 11 amino acids. V was pared by 6 bases and J by 9 bases, with 9 bases between. CDR3 nucleotides: TGTGCCATCAGCTCCTTGAGTGAGCAGTTCTTC. Its protein is CAISSLSEQFF.

The chain joins TRBV3-1 (or the pseudogene TRBV3-2) to TRBJ2-1, with 9 nucleotides matching TRBD2. The V and J ends lost 6 bases and 13 bases, in that order; junction bases with no gene match: 7. There are 12 residues in the CDR3. Germline V lookup: CDR1 LGHDT, CDR2 YNNKEL (reference sequence). The chain's CDR3 is CASRESGGPQFF. The CDR3 bases are TGTGCCAGCAGGGAGAGCGGGGGGCCTCAGTTCTTC.

The J gene is TRBJ2-5, the V gene TRBV18; 10 nucleotides match TRBD1. J was trimmed by 4 bases and V by 5 bases; bases with no gene match: 7. CDR3 length equals 15 residues. CDR1 is KGHSH, CDR2 LQKENI, per germline. The CDR3 is CASSATGGRGETQYF. In DNA, the CDR3 is TGTGCCAGCTCAGCGACAGGGGGCCGGGGAGAGACCCAGTACTTC.

This sequence joins TRBV7-9 and TRBJ2-1; tentatively, D is TRBD2 (5 bases). Germline CDR1 is SEHNR and CDR2 is FQNEAQ (reference sequence). V was clipped by 5 bases and J by 8 bases, with 13 bases between them. This CDR3 contains 13 residues. The CDR3 sequence: CASSLDLTDEQFF. For the CDR3, the DNA is TGTGCCAGCAGCCTGGACTTAACCGATGAGCAGTTCTTC. Full variable domain (rest looked up from reference TRBV7-9 and TRBJ2-1): DTGVSQNPRHKITKRGQNVTFRCDPISEHNRLYWYRQTLGQGPEFLTYFQNEAQLEKSRLLSDRFSAERPKGSFSTLEIQRTEQGDSAMYLCASSLDLTDEQFFGPGTRLTVL.

The chain links TRBV6-5 to TRBJ2-3, with 8 bases lining up with TRBD2. The CDR3 is 14 residues long. Germline CDR1 is MNHEY and CDR2 is SVGAGI. V lost 6 bases to trimming and J lost 6 bases; unmatched junction nucleotides: 8. The CDR3 nucleotides are TGTGCCAGCAGCCGGGGGGGCTTGTCTGATACGCAGTATTTT. It translates to CASSRGGLSDTQYF.

The genes are TRBV5-1 and TRBJ2-1; a possible D gene is TRBD2 (6 bases). CDR1 is SGHRS and CDR2 is YFSETQ in the germline V gene. The CDR3 covers 17 residues. Trimming shortened V by 1 base and J by 0 bases, and 14 bases separated the two germline ends. The CDR3 protein is CASSLTSWRGSYNEQFF. The CDR3, as DNA: TGCGCCAGCAGCTTGACCTCCTGGCGGGGCTCCTACAATGAGCAGTTCTTC.

This chain links TRBV9 with TRBJ1-2; D is undetermined. The CDR3 loop spans 14 amino acids. Germline assignment: CDR1 SGDLS and CDR2 YYNGEE. V lost 0 bases and J lost 4, with 10 bases in between. CDR3 DNA sequence: TGTGCCAGCAGCGTAGGAGGCACCGTCTATGGCTACACCTTC. Translated, it gives CASSVGGTVYGYTF.

The chain uses TRBV19 and TRBJ1-5, with D unclear. CDR1 and CDR2 (germline): LNHDA, SQIVND (reference sequence). The CDR3 extends over 13 amino acids. V lost 6 bases to trimming and J lost 4 bases, with 10 bases between them. The CDR3 DNA sequence: TGTGCCAGTAGGAGTCGGGGTAATCAGCCCCAGCATTTT. This sequence encodes CASRSRGNQPQHF.

The J gene is TRBJ1-5, the V gene TRBV12-3 or TRBV12-4, with D possibly being TRBD1 (5 bases). The CDR3 is 13 residues long. The V gene lost 6 bases and the J gene lost 11 bases, with 17 bases spanning the gap. The CDR3 nucleotides read TGTGCCAGCAGGCCCAGGGATGGTAGGTCCCAGCATTTT. This codes for CASRPRDGRSQHF.

This clone was observed once. The chain recombines TRBV5-1 with TRBJ1-1; D is possibly TRBD1 (5 bases). Trimming stripped 1 base from V and 2 bases from J, with 9 bases between. Germline V gene lookup returns CDR1 SGHRS and CDR2 YFSETQ. The CDR3 length is 14 residues. The CDR3 nucleotides read TGCGCCAGCAGCTTGTCCAGGGCTAACACTGAAGCTTTCTTT. Translating it yields CASSLSRANTEAFF.

The chain uses TRBV4-3 and TRBJ2-2; TRBD2 matches at 7 bases. The length of the CDR3 is 13 residues. V gave up 4 bases and J gave up 8 bases; unmatched junction bases: 4. CDR1 is LGHNA and CDR2 is YSLEER in the germline V gene. The CDR3 sequence is CASSRDYSGELFF. DNA of the CDR3: TGCGCCAGCAGCCGGGACTATTCAGGGGAGCTGTTTTTT.

The chain carries TRBV19 and TRBJ2-2; D might be TRBD1 (6 bases). Germline loops: CDR1 LNHDA, CDR2 SQIVND (reference sequence). The CDR3 consists of 15 residues. V was trimmed by 4 bases and J by 2 bases, leaving 11 bases between them. The CDR3 DNA reads TGTGCCAGTAGTACAACAGGGCCTAACACCGGGGAGCTGTTTTTT. Encoded protein: CASSTTGPNTGELFF.

The CDR3 bases are TGTGCCAGTAGTATCGGAGGGGCGCGTATGACACCCCTCCACTTT. Protein: CASSIGGARMTPLHF. J is TRBJ1-6 and V is TRBV19; D perhaps matches TRBD1 (5 bases). CDR3 length: 15 amino acids. Trimming shortened V by 3 bases and J by 11 bases, and 17 bases separated the two germline ends. CDR1 is LNHDA, CDR2 SQIVND, per germline (reference sequence).